Listed below are T cell receptor beta chains from one sample, sequenced in a study of T cells in Graves' hyperthyroidism and ophthalmopathy. MiXCR, applied by TCRdb to the multiplex PCR reads, yields one record per CDR3 protein. This sample carries 360,000 or so distinct CDR3 sequences, 15% to 20% of them seen once, and the ten largest clones take about 14%. What was sequenced was blood. These receptors originate from a woman aged 40-49 years with Graves' ophthalmopathy. Each CDR3 is given with its conserved first and last residue. The D gene is left open where the match is weak. Size is omitted from some rows. Given values are once, few, many or a class for expanded clones.

TRBJ1-5	.	.	TRBV18	CASSPWEDSNQPQHF	TGTGCCAGCTCACCATGGGAGGATAGCAATCAGCCCCAGCATTTT
TRBJ2-4	many	.	TRBV6-2/TRBV6-3	CASSYAAYNQYF	TGTGCCAGCAGTTACGCCGCGTACAATCAGTACTTC
TRBJ2-7	many	.	TRBV5-1	CASSDSGAYEQYF	TGCGCCAGCAGCGACTCAGGCGCCTACGAGCAGTACTTC
TRBJ1-1	.	.	TRBV12-3/TRBV12-4	CASTPVTANTEAFF	TGTGCCAGCACCCCCGTGACAGCGAACACTGAAGCTTTCTTT
TRBJ1-1	many	TRBD1	TRBV29-1	CSVEWWGIPGQGGVNTEAFF	TGCAGCGTTGAATGGTGGGGGATCCCGGGACAGGGAGGGGTGAACACTGAAGCTTTCTTT
TRBJ2-2	many	.	TRBV6-5	CASSYSQGGNTGELFF	TGTGCCAGCAGTTACTCGCAGGGGGGAAACACCGGGGAGCTGTTTTTT
TRBJ2-5	.	.	TRBV7-2	CASSQDGTHQETQYF	TGTGCCAGCAGCCAAGACGGGACCCACCAAGAGACCCAGTACTTC
TRBJ2-7	many	TRBD2	TRBV28	CASNAGGPYEQYF	TGTGCCAGCAACGCGGGAGGGCCCTACGAGCAGTACTTC
TRBJ2-7	many	.	TRBV6-2/TRBV6-3	CASSYYASTYEQYF	TGTGCCAGCAGTTACTATGCCAGTACCTACGAGCAGTACTTC
TRBJ2-5	.	.	TRBV12-3/TRBV12-4	CASRLRTGPGGTQYF	TGTGCCAGCAGACTTAGGACAGGGCCGGGAGGGACCCAGTACTTC
TRBJ1-5	.	.	TRBV6-2/TRBV6-3	CASLLERGLSNQPQHF	TGTGCCAGCCTTCTAGAGAGGGGACTGAGCAATCAGCCCCAGCATTTT
TRBJ2-5	many	.	TRBV27	CASSLSEGETQYF	TGTGCCAGCAGTTTATCAGAGGGGGAGACCCAGTACTTC
TRBJ1-2	many	.	TRBV7-9	CASSLVTLEGYTF	TGTGCCAGCAGCCTCGTTACCCTCGAGGGCTACACCTTC
TRBJ2-5	few	TRBD2	TRBV28	CASSFTRLAGFWETQYF	TGTGCCAGCAGTTTTACCCGACTAGCGGGATTTTGGGAGACCCAGTACTTC
TRBJ2-7	many	TRBD2	TRBV20-1	CSARLAGGFEQYF	TGCAGTGCTAGACTAGCGGGAGGGTTCGAGCAGTACTTC
TRBJ2-7	many	TRBD2	TRBV6-2/TRBV6-3	CASSTRFLAGSYEQYF	TGTGCCAGCAGTACCAGATTCTTAGCGGGATCCTACGAGCAGTACTTC
TRBJ1-2	many	.	TRBV5-1	CASSGRTKPPLDYTF	TGCGCCAGCAGCGGACGGACAAAACCCCCTCTTGACTACACCTTC
TRBJ1-5	many	TRBD1	TRBV12-3/TRBV12-4	CASSRQGRIEPQHF	TGTGCCAGCAGCCGACAGGGGAGAATAGAGCCCCAGCATTTT
TRBJ2-7	.	.	TRBV20-1	CSASPGRTGHEQYF	TGCAGTGCTAGCCCCGGGAGGACAGGGCACGAGCAGTACTTC
TRBJ2-5	.	TRBD2	TRBV6-2/TRBV6-3	CASSYMSGRAGETQYF	TGTGCCAGCAGCTACATGAGCGGGAGGGCCGGTGAGACCCAGTACTTC
TRBJ2-2	many	TRBD1	TRBV12-3/TRBV12-4	CASSIPDRVVTGELFF	TGTGCCAGCAGCATCCCGGACAGGGTAGTCACCGGGGAGCTGTTTTTT
TRBJ2-7	many	.	TRBV20-1	CSATPPGSYEQYF	TGCAGTGCAACCCCCCCCGGCTCCTACGAGCAGTACTTC
TRBJ2-3	many	.	TRBV12-3/TRBV12-4	CASSQGQPFTDTQYF	TGTGCCAGCAGCCAAGGACAGCCCTTCACAGATACGCAGTATTTT
TRBJ1-2	many	TRBD1	TRBV7-3	CASSATGGDGYTF	TGTGCCAGCAGCGCGACAGGGGGAGATGGCTACACCTTC
TRBJ1-5	many	TRBD1	TRBV5-6	CASSSTGDGQPQHF	TGTGCCAGCAGCAGTACAGGGGACGGTCAGCCCCAGCATTTT
TRBJ1-3	many	.	TRBV6-1	CASKFRGSSGNTIYF	TGTGCCAGCAAATTCAGGGGTTCCTCTGGAAACACCATATATTTT
TRBJ2-4	many	TRBD2	TRBV15	CATSRDREVRANIQYF	TGTGCCACCAGCAGAGATCGGGAGGTTAGGGCAAACATTCAGTACTTC
TRBJ2-2	many	.	TRBV6-2/TRBV6-3	CASRTTGRGTGELFF	TGTGCCAGCAGAACCACGGGGCGGGGCACCGGGGAGCTGTTTTTT